The entry below describes one T cell receptor (beta chain). It has no known antigen specificity. Per-base quality was not reported, and no clone a single base away is much larger than it. Library construction relied on the immunoSEQ multiplex PCR assay. The study's own analysis went as follows. To diagnose cytomegalovirus status from the catalog of TCR beta chain sequences, a statistical classification framework was built. Imported from immuneACCESS, the table was reduced by TCRdb to in-frame sequences with V and J called. These copies leave out some clones; in studies compared against another copy, an unresolved V gene accounts for under half, and the cause of the remainder is not known. V and J calls and clone size are copied from that table; D and trimming were computed from the DNA. For this sample the table gives under 250,000 clones, of which about 86% were detected only once. The ten largest clones capture 2% to 3% of the sample.

The CDR1 and CDR2 encoded by the germline V gene (reference sequence) are MNHEY and SMNVEV. CDR3 length: 14 amino acids, cysteine to phenylalanine. Kept here is only the CDR3 DNA, which spans 42 bases and is read in frame from base 1. V is reduced by 6 bases and J by 4 bases, leaving a spacing of 15 bases between them. Separate from the approximately 690-subject first cohort, the validation cohort of 95 to 150 subjects was the group to which the donors belonged. This specimen belongs to a study of cytomegalovirus exposure and HLA in healthy donors (dated by TCRdb to about 2017). As for the study more broadly: The roughly 650 repertoires of the first cohort and the 110 or so validation repertoires were produced on the same platform, according to a later analysis. In addition to the first cohort of 666 subjects, a separate validation cohort of approximately 110 different subjects was used. High-throughput TCR immunosequencing, statistical association of individual TCRs with disease status, and machine learning were combined to predict cytomegalovirus infection status. The study aimed to test whether signatures of past pathogen exposure could be identified by cataloging public T cell receptors. What the authors observed across the whole study: A later analysis lacked HLA typing for the validation cohort, so it scored co-occurrence in that cohort across all 120 or so repertoires. Most TCR sequences were seen in very few donors, while some public TCRs were found in many individuals. A total of 164 TCR beta chains were listed by the study as associated with cytomegalovirus. In vitro tests confirmed that a few of the cytomegalovirus-associated TCR beta chains recognize cytomegalovirus antigens. Cytomegalovirus status was reported to be diagnosed by the classifier with high specificity and sensitivity in both the original and validation cohorts. Subsequent analysis determined that TCRs grouped into clusters in the first cohort also showed a tendency toward co-occurrence across the 120 or so validation repertoires, and roughly 94% of cluster scores exceeded 0. The authors suggested that the approach could potentially be extended to other disease states and immunological phenotypes.

The sequence is built from TRBV27 and TRBJ1-2; the D segment could be TRBD1, given 5 matching bases. The receptor comes from a man aged 18 to 35 in good health and CMV-seronegative. Sequenced sample: PBMCs. CDR3 sequence: CASSVGQGSYGYTF. The DNA is as follows: TGTGCCAGCAGCGTAGGTCAGGGAAGCTATGGCTACACCTTC.